Following are 23 T cell receptor beta chains from one sample sequenced in a study of T cells after yellow fever vaccination. TCRdb fed the 5' RACE reads into MiXCR, producing one record per CDR3 protein. This sample has around 550,000 distinct CDR3 sequences; approximately 21% occur once, and the top ten carry 13% to 15%. Sample: PBMCs, taken 15 days after the yellow fever booster vaccination. These receptors came from a man aged 30 to 39 who received the YFV17D yellow fever vaccine.

This clonotype was observed a few times. V usage is TRBV5-8 and J usage is TRBJ1-6, with no clear D. The CDR3 is 14 residues long. The germline V gene has CDR1 SGHTS and CDR2 YDEGEE. Trimming removed 4 bases at V and 6 bases at J, with 11 bases between. The DNA for the CDR3 is TGTGCCAGCAGCCCGAACGTCTTTAATTCACCCCTCCACTTT. Its protein product is CASSPNVFNSPLHF. Looking up the rest from reference TRBV5-8 and TRBJ1-6 gives the full variable domain: EAGVTQSPTHLIKTRGQQATLRCSPISGHTSVYWYQQALGLGLQFLLWYDEGEERNRGNFPPRFSGRQFPNYSSELNVNALELEDSALYLCASSPNVFNSPLHFGNGTRLTVT.

This clonotype was seen only a few times. This chain connects TRBV7-8 to TRBJ2-2; D gene uncertain. Trimming took off 4 bases at V and 0 bases at J, with 12 bases between the two ends. Germline CDR1 and CDR2: SGHVS and FQNEAQ. The CDR3 totals 16 residues. In DNA form, the CDR3 reads TGTGCCAGCAGCTCAGAACTACCACCGAACACCGGGGAGCTGTTTTTT. It specifies CASSSELPPNTGELFF.

The chain employs TRBV4-3 and TRBJ2-1; D call uncertain. Germline CDR1 LGHNA, CDR2 YSLEER. Trimming took off 3 bases at V and 5 bases at J, with 17 bases between the two ends. CDR3 size: 16 residues. Here the CDR3 DNA reads TGCGCCAGCAGCCAGGTATACTCCGATCGTCACAATGAGCAGTTCTTC. Translating it yields CASSQVYSDRHNEQFF.

The rearrangement links TRBV7-9 to TRBJ1-5, with TRBD1 matching 7 bases. Per germline, CDR1 SEHNR and CDR2 FQNEAQ (reference sequence). The CDR3 is 14 amino acids. The V segment lost 5 bases and the J segment 3 bases; nucleotides outside the gene matches: 4. As DNA, the CDR3 is TGTGCCAGCAGCATTGGACAGGTCAATCAGCCCCAGCATTTT. Translating it yields CASSIGQVNQPQHF.

The chain has TRBV20-1 and TRBJ1-5; D perhaps matches TRBD1 (5 bases). CDR1 DFQATT and CDR2 SNEGSKA come from the germline V gene (reference sequence). This CDR3 comprises 14 residues. Between the trimmed V and J ends, which lost 5 bases and 4 bases, there was a span of 15 bases. The CDR3 reads CSAGGRGYNQPQHF. CDR3 coding DNA: TGCAGTGCTGGGGGTCGGGGTTATAATCAGCCCCAGCATTTT.

The rearrangement links TRBV27 to TRBJ2-7, with D possibly being TRBD1 (6 bases). CDR3 size: 14 residues. Germline V gene data show CDR1 as MNHEY and CDR2 as SMNVEV (reference sequence). Trimming left V 5 bases short and J 0 bases short, with 11 bases between. This CDR3 reads CASSPGQPSYEQYF. In DNA, the CDR3 is TGTGCCAGCAGTCCCGGACAGCCCTCCTACGAGCAGTACTTC.

The chain uses TRBV7-6 and TRBJ2-7; 8 bases agree with TRBD2. Looked up from germline, CDR1 is SGHVS and CDR2 is FNYEAQ. The V and J ends lost 4 bases and 7 bases, in that order; junction bases with no gene match: 12. This CDR3 spans 15 amino acids. CDR3 DNA: TGTGCCAGCAGCTCAGTAGCGGGATCCAAGAGAGAGCAGTACTTC. It yields the protein CASSSVAGSKREQYF.

This clonotype appeared many times. The rearrangement joins TRBV5-1 to TRBJ2-1; 9 bases match TRBD2. Unmatched junction bases numbered 5, after V lost 4 bases and J lost 3 bases. The CDR3 sequence is 15 residues long. CDR1 is SGHRS and CDR2 is YFSETQ in the germline V gene. The CDR3 bases are TGCGCCAGCAGCCAACGCGGGAGGGTCTACAATGAGCAGTTCTTC. Its protein product is CASSQRGRVYNEQFF.

The V and J genes are TRBV5-4 and TRBJ2-1; possibly TRBD1 for D (6 bases). Trimming removed 4 bases from V and 6 bases from J, with 20 bases in between. Per the germline V gene, CDR1 is SGHNT and CDR2 is YYREEE (reference sequence). The CDR3 loop spans 16 amino acids. CDR3 sequence: CASSRASGVGSNEQFF. The CDR3 DNA follows: TGTGCCAGCAGCCGGGCTTCAGGGGTTGGGAGCAATGAGCAGTTCTTC.

The chain is built from TRBV19 and TRBJ1-5, with 7 positions matching TRBD1. The CDR3 spans 14 residues. With V trimmed by 7 bases and J by 9 bases, 12 bases remained unmatched. Germline lookup yields CDR1 LNHDA and CDR2 SQIVND (reference sequence). CDR3: CASKAGGVSTPQHF. In DNA, the CDR3 is TGTGCCAGTAAAGCAGGGGGAGTATCCACGCCCCAGCATTTT.

The chain links TRBV27 to TRBJ2-7, with D uncertain. The CDR3 contains 13 residues. The germline V gene encodes CDR1 MNHEY and CDR2 SMNVEV (reference sequence). Deletions cut 6 bases from V and 0 bases from J, with 9 bases between. The CDR3 is CASSPGASYEQYF. CDR3 in DNA: TGTGCCAGCAGCCCCGGCGCCTCCTACGAGCAGTACTTC.

This clonotype was found a few times. The V gene is TRBV20-1, the J gene TRBJ2-5, with D maybe TRBD1 (5 bases). The germline gives CDR1 DFQATT, CDR2 SNEGSKA (reference sequence). CDR3 length: 15 residues. V was clipped by 7 bases and J by 2 bases, with 20 bases between them. The CDR3 DNA is TGCAGTGTTAGCCGACTTACCGACAGACAAGAGACCCAGTACTTC. This gives the protein CSVSRLTDRQETQYF.

This chain uses TRBV6-2 or TRBV6-3 with TRBJ2-7, with TRBD2 matching over 12 bases. V lost 7 bases, J lost 4 bases, and 2 bases stayed unmatched. Germline values: CDR1 MNHEY, CDR2 SVGEGT. The CDR3 extends over 13 amino acids. DNA for the CDR3: TGTGCCAGCATACTAGCGGGAGGTTACGAGCAGTACTTC. This codes for CASILAGGYEQYF.

This clonotype was detected only a few times. The chain recombines TRBV7-8 with TRBJ2-7, with 8 nucleotides matching TRBD2. Germline trimming cut 2 bases from V and 0 bases from J; bases unmatched to any gene: 12. Looked up from germline, CDR1 is SGHVS and CDR2 is FQNEAQ. The CDR3 consists of 18 residues. CDR3 nucleotide sequence: TGTGCCAGCAGCTTACCGACCACTAGCGGCGAATCCTCCTACGAGCAGTACTTC. This gives the protein CASSLPTTSGESSYEQYF.

This clonotype was picked up a small number of times. The J gene is TRBJ2-1, the V gene TRBV28; D remains ambiguous. CDR3 size: 13 residues. V gave up 1 base and J gave up 10 bases, with 11 bases separating them. Germline CDR1 MDHEN, CDR2 SYDVKM. The CDR3 nucleotides read TGTGCCAGCAGTTTATCCACCCCGGTGGAGCAGTTCTTC. This translates into CASSLSTPVEQFF.

The table lists this clonotype with many counts. The chain is built from TRBV7-2 and TRBJ1-3; D gene ambiguous. Germline lookup yields CDR1 SGHTA and CDR2 FQGNSA. Trimming shortened V by 1 base and J by 4 bases, and 14 bases separated the two germline ends. The CDR3 has 16 amino acids. The CDR3 protein is CASSLDGRLEGNTIYF. CDR3 DNA sequence: TGTGCCAGCAGCTTAGACGGCAGGCTGGAAGGAAACACCATATATTTT.

The J gene is TRBJ2-2, the V gene TRBV3-1, with 8 bases that match TRBD2. V was pared by 0 bases and J by 5 bases, with 8 bases of the junction left unmatched. Germline loops: CDR1 LGHDT, CDR2 YNNKEL (reference sequence). The CDR3 length is 17 residues. CDR3 coding DNA: TGTGCCAGCAGCCAAGAAGTAGGGACTAGACGGACCGGGGAGCTGTTTTTT. Protein product: CASSQEVGTRRTGELFF.

This chain uses TRBV5-1 with TRBJ2-7; 12 bases align to TRBD1. CDR1 is SGHRS and CDR2 is YFSETQ in the germline V gene. The CDR3 extends over 16 amino acids. V lost 2 bases and J lost 6; bases outside the gene matches: 9. CDR3 amino acids: CASSFQSGTGGSEQYF. The CDR3 coding sequence is TGCGCCAGCAGCTTTCAAAGCGGGACAGGGGGCTCCGAGCAGTACTTC. Together with reference TRBV5-1 and TRBJ2-7, the CDR3 gives the full variable domain: KAGVTQTPRYLIKTRGQQVTLSCSPISGHRSVSWYQQTPGQGLQFLFEYFSETQRNKGNFPGRFSGRQFSNSRSEMNVSTLELGDSALYLCASSFQSGTGGSEQYFGPGTRLTVT.

This clonotype was observed a few times. V gene TRBV7-2 combines with J gene TRBJ2-1; TRBD1 agrees at 9 bases. The CDR3 consists of 15 residues. The germline CDR1 and CDR2 sequences are SGHTA and FQGNSA. The ends lost 6 bases at V and 7 bases at J; junction bases unmatched: 10. The CDR3 loop is CASSQTGGAKNEQFF. In nucleotides, the CDR3 is TGTGCCAGCAGTCAAACAGGGGGCGCTAAGAATGAGCAGTTCTTC.

The chain has TRBV5-1 and TRBJ2-2, with 7 positions matching TRBD2. The CDR3 runs to 15 residues. The trim removed 4 bases at V and 2 bases at J, leaving 5 bases unmatched. The germline V gene has CDR1 SGHRS and CDR2 YFSETQ. CDR3 in DNA: TGCGCCAGCAGCAAGAGCGGGGAAAACACCGGGGAGCTGTTTTTT. It is translated as CASSKSGENTGELFF.

There are a few counts of this clonotype. The V gene is TRBV7-9, the J gene TRBJ1-1, with a possible D match to TRBD1 (5 bases). The CDR3 has 14 residues. V dropped 3 bases and J dropped 0 bases, with 8 bases sitting between them. The germline CDR1 and CDR2 sequences are SEHNR and FQNEAQ (reference sequence). This CDR3 reads CASSFRQMNTEAFF. The CDR3 DNA sequence: TGTGCCAGCAGCTTCCGACAGATGAACACTGAAGCTTTCTTT.

Only one count was recorded for this clonotype. The chain recombines TRBV20-1 with TRBJ2-7, with 10 bases fitting TRBD2. V trimming: 5 bases; J trimming: 2 bases; junction bases outside the gene matches: 6. CDR1 and CDR2 (germline): DFQATT, SNEGSKA (reference sequence). This CDR3 has 14 amino acids. The CDR3 region is CSASGTSVTYEQYF. CDR3 sequence (DNA): TGCAGTGCTTCCGGGACTAGCGTAACCTACGAGCAGTACTTC.

V and J are TRBV7-9 and TRBJ2-5; D is possibly TRBD1 (7 bases). Between the trimmed V and J ends, which lost 3 bases and 3 bases, there was a span of 11 bases. Germline values: CDR1 SEHNR, CDR2 FQNEAQ (reference sequence). The CDR3 spans 14 residues. The chain's CDR3 is CASSFAGQKETQYF. In nucleotides, the CDR3 is TGTGCCAGCAGCTTCGCGGGACAGAAAGAGACCCAGTACTTC.